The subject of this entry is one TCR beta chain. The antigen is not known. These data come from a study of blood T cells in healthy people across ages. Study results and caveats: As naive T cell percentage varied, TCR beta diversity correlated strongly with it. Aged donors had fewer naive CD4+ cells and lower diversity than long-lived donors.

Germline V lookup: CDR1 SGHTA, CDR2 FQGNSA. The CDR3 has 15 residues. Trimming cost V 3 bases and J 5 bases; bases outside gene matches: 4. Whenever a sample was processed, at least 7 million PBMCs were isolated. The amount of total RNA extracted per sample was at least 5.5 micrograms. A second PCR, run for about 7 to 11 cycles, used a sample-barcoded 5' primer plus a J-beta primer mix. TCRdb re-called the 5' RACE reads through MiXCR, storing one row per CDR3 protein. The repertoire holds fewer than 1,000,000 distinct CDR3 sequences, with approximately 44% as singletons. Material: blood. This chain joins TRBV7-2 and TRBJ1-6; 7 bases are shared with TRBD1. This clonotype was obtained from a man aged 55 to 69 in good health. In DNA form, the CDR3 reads TGTGCCAGCAGCTTTGGACAGGCTGATAATTCACCCCTCCACTTT. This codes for CASSFGQADNSPLHF. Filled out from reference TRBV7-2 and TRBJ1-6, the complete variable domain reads GAGVSQSPSNKVTEKGKDVELRCDPISGHTALYWYRQSLGQGLEFLIYFQGNSAPDKSGLPSDRFSAERTGGSVSTLTIQRTQQEDSAVYLCASSFGQADNSPLHFGNGTRLTVT.